The 24 T cell receptor beta chains below were found in one sample sequenced in a study of blood T cell repertoires in COVID-19. Only in-frame clones appear in the TCRdb table, and some are missing; sequencing was by immunoSEQ multiplex PCR. The sample holds fewer than 350,000 clones; approximately 86% are singletons and the top ten take about 1%. The sample comprised PBMCs or T cells enriched from blood (not recorded which). These receptors were collected from a woman aged 30 to 39 who had recovered from COVID-19.

Turning to this clone: The junction does not match germline at one end; this may be a read error. V and J are TRBV27 and TRBJ1-3, with 7 positions matching TRBD1. CDR3 length equals 18 residues. Germline V gives CDR1 MNHEY, CDR2 SMNVEV (reference sequence). The CDR3 DNA is TGTACCAGCTCCTCCTCGGACAGGCTTGATTTATCGTGGAACACCATATATTTT. Translated: CTSSSSDRLDLSWNTIYF.

The chain combines TRBV5-1 with TRBJ2-1; 10 nucleotides line up with TRBD2. The CDR3 sequence is 16 residues long. V was clipped by 3 bases and J by 8 bases; unmatched bases: 11. The germline V gene has CDR1 SGHRS and CDR2 YFSETQ. The CDR3: CASSSGGSGRLDEQFF. The CDR3 DNA follows: TGCGCCAGCAGCTCGGGCGGTAGCGGGAGGCTGGATGAGCAGTTCTTC.

The chain uses TRBV6-1 and TRBJ2-7, with 7 nucleotides matching TRBD1. This CDR3 contains 16 residues. V shed 4 bases and J 3 bases; nucleotides not matched to a gene: 12. Germline CDR1 reads MNHNS; CDR2 reads SASEGT. CDR3 sequence reads: CASSAKTGVGVYEQYF. The CDR3 DNA follows: TGTGCCAGCAGTGCCAAAACAGGGGTGGGCGTCTACGAGCAGTACTTC.

The V and J genes are TRBV27 and TRBJ1-6, with D possibly being TRBD1 (5 bases). CDR3 length: 13 residues. Trimming took off 6 bases at V and 6 bases at J, with 9 bases between the two ends. Germline V lookup: CDR1 MNHEY, CDR2 SMNVEV (reference sequence). CDR3 residues: CASSGTFNSPLHF. Written as DNA, the CDR3 is TGTGCCAGCAGCGGGACTTTTAATTCACCCCTCCACTTT.

The CDR3 bases are TGTGCCAGCAGTTTAGTTAGCGGGAGGAATACGCAGTATTTT. Residues: CASSLVSGRNTQYF. The V and J genes are TRBV28 and TRBJ2-3; 10 bases match TRBD2. V shed 2 bases and J 7 bases; nucleotides not matched to a gene: 3. This CDR3 region has 14 residues. Per germline, CDR1 MDHEN and CDR2 SYDVKM.

The rearrangement uses TRBV7-3 and TRBJ1-1; TRBD1 might be the D (6 bases). Between the trimmed V and J ends, which lost 5 bases and 6 bases, there was a span of 13 bases. The CDR3 consists of 13 residues. Germline V gives CDR1 SGHTA, CDR2 FQGTGA. CDR3 in DNA: TGTGCCAGCAGCAGAACAGGGTTGGCTGAAGCTTTCTTT. Protein: CASSRTGLAEAFF. Combining the CDR3 with reference TRBV7-3 and TRBJ1-1 gives the whole variable domain GAGVSQTPSNKVTEKGKYVELRCDPISGHTALYWYRQSLGQGPEFLIYFQGTGAADDSGLPNDRFFAVRPEGSVSTLKIQRTERGDSAVYLCASSRTGLAEAFFGQGTRLTVV.

The chain links TRBV15 to TRBJ1-3; D gene ambiguous. Germline CDR1 reads LNHNV; CDR2 reads YYDKDF (reference sequence). This CDR3 is 18 amino acids long. V was pared by 0 bases and J by 0 bases, with 15 bases between. As DNA, the CDR3 is TGTGCCACCAGCAGAGATCACCCCGTCCTGAGCTCTGGAAACACCATATATTTT. Protein: CATSRDHPVLSSGNTIYF.

The V and J genes are TRBV27 and TRBJ2-7; the match to TRBD2 covers 12 bases. The J segment lost 4 bases and the V segment lost 5 bases, leaving 6 bases of the junction unmatched. The length of the CDR3 is 15 residues. Germline V gives CDR1 MNHEY, CDR2 SMNVEV (reference sequence). The CDR3: CASSDWTSGMYEQYF. The CDR3 nucleotides are TGTGCCAGCAGTGACTGGACTAGCGGGATGTACGAGCAGTACTTC.

The chain employs TRBV7-3 and TRBJ2-7, with 11 bases identical to TRBD2. In germline, CDR1 is SGHTA, CDR2 FQGTGA. Trimming removed 5 bases from V and 1 base from J; junction bases left unmatched: 4. CDR3 length equals 15 residues. The CDR3: CASSQASGRSYEQYF. CDR3 DNA: TGTGCCAGCAGCCAAGCTAGCGGGAGGTCCTACGAGCAGTACTTC.

This clone was seen repeatedly, ten times or more. The chain has TRBV5-1 and TRBJ1-1, with no clear D. CDR1 is SGHRS, CDR2 YFSETQ, per germline. The CDR3 is 14 amino acids. Trimming removed 1 base at V and 4 bases at J, with 11 bases between. CDR3 residues: CASSLLQRSTEAFF. CDR3 DNA sequence: TGCGCCAGCAGCTTGCTACAGAGAAGCACTGAAGCTTTCTTT.

This chain uses TRBV19 with TRBJ2-2; 9 nucleotides match TRBD1. The V gene's germline CDR1 is LNHDA and CDR2 SQIVND (reference sequence). J lost 5 bases, V lost 3 bases, and 7 bases had no gene match. The CDR3 is 16 residues long. CDR3 DNA: TGTGCCAGTAGTATCGGGGACAGGGTAATAACCGGGGAGCTGTTTTTT. Protein: CASSIGDRVITGELFF.

About this clone: Compared with germline, one end of the junction differs, possibly owing to a read error. V gene TRBV24-1 combines with J gene TRBJ1-5; 11 bases line up with TRBD1. Germline V CDR1 and CDR2: KGHDR, SFDVKD. This CDR3 spans 19 amino acids. The CDR3 is CATRDFWTGGGYSNQPQHF. In nucleotides, the CDR3 is TGTGCCACCAGAGATTTTTGGACAGGGGGCGGATACAGCAATCAGCCCCAGCATTTT.

The rearrangement links TRBV14 to TRBJ2-1, with D perhaps matching TRBD1 (8 bases). V lost 6 bases to trimming and J lost 8 bases, with 14 bases between them. From germline, CDR1 is SGHDN and CDR2 FVKESK. The CDR3 is made up of 13 amino acids. The CDR3 DNA sequence: TGTGCCAGCAGGAGAACAGGGGGGGATGAGCAGTTCTTC. Translation gives CASRRTGGDEQFF.

The chain combines TRBV13 with TRBJ2-1; 8 bases align to TRBD2. Per the germline V gene, CDR1 is PRHDT and CDR2 is FYEKMQ (reference sequence). This CDR3 is built from 18 residues. V gave up 1 base and J gave up 7 bases; unmatched junction bases: 15. CDR3 sequence reads: CASSLERSRLAGRNEQFF. CDR3 bases: TGTGCCAGCAGCTTAGAGCGTAGTCGTCTAGCGGGCCGAAATGAGCAGTTCTTC.

This sequence joins TRBV28 and TRBJ1-4; TRBD1 might be the D (6 bases). The V and J ends lost 10 bases and 4 bases respectively, with 10 bases between them. Germline V gene data show CDR1 as MDHEN and CDR2 as SYDVKM. This CDR3 contains 12 residues. The chain's CDR3 is CAIQQGNEKLFF. For the CDR3, the DNA is TGTGCCATACAACAGGGTAATGAAAAACTGTTTTTT.

This clone is a singleton in its sample. The V and J genes are TRBV15 and TRBJ2-7, with 8 bases that match TRBD1. This CDR3 spans 15 amino acids. The germline V gene encodes CDR1 LNHNV and CDR2 YYDKDF (reference sequence). V gave up 0 bases and J gave up 4 bases; unmatched junction bases: 5. CDR3 region: CATSRDQGARYEQYF. In nucleotides, the CDR3 is TGTGCCACCAGCAGAGATCAGGGGGCGAGGTACGAGCAGTACTTC.

As to this clone: A read error may account for a junction end that differs from germline. This sequence joins TRBV19 and TRBJ1-1; D is unclear. CDR1 is LNHDA, CDR2 SQIVND, per germline (reference sequence). CDR3 length equals 11 residues. In DNA, the CDR3 is TGTGCCAGTAACCTTAGGACTGAGGCTTTCTTT. It encodes CASNLRTEAFF.

V and J are TRBV5-6 and TRBJ1-2; 7 bases match TRBD1. This CDR3 is 14 amino acids long. Looked up from germline, CDR1 is SGHDT and CDR2 is YYEEEE. With 0 bases clipped from V and 5 bases from J, the junction kept 4 bases outside the gene matches. CDR3: CASSLDGTAYGYTF. The DNA of the CDR3 is TGTGCCAGCAGCTTGGATGGGACAGCTTATGGCTACACCTTC. The whole variable domain, remainder taken from reference TRBV5-6 and TRBJ1-2, is DAGVTQSPTHLIKTRGQQVTLRCSPKSGHDTVSWYQQALGQGPQFIFQYYEEEERQRGNFPDRFSGHQFPNYSSELNVNALLLGDSALYLCASSLDGTAYGYTFGSGTRLTVV.

This chain uses TRBV18 with TRBJ1-3, with D uncertain. Trimming took off 7 bases at V and 5 bases at J, with 6 bases between the two ends. Germline V gene sequence: CDR1 KGHSH, CDR2 LQKENI. This CDR3 has 11 residues. Here the CDR3 reads CASYNRNTIYF. For the CDR3, the DNA is TGTGCCAGCTATAACAGAAACACCATATATTTT.

CDR3 nucleotide sequence: TGTGCCAGCAGCGCACCGACTAGCAGGGAGACCCAGTACTTC. Its translation: CASSAPTSRETQYF. The chain joins TRBV7-2 to TRBJ2-5, with 7 bases fitting TRBD2. CDR1 is SGHTA and CDR2 is FQGNSA in the germline V gene. This CDR3 has 14 amino acids. With V trimmed by 5 bases and J by 5 bases, 8 bases remained unmatched. The whole variable domain, remainder taken from reference TRBV7-2 and TRBJ2-5, is GAGVSQSPSNKVTEKGKDVELRCDPISGHTALYWYRQSLGQGLEFLIYFQGNSAPDKSGLPSDRFSAERTGGSVSTLTIQRTQQEDSAVYLCASSAPTSRETQYFGPGTRLLVL.

This rearrangement joins TRBV27 to TRBJ1-1; 8 nucleotides agree with TRBD1. The CDR3 runs to 15 residues. V was pared by 3 bases and J by 6 bases, with 9 bases of the junction left unmatched. Germline loops: CDR1 MNHEY, CDR2 SMNVEV (reference sequence). This chain's CDR3 is CASSFTQGAYAEAFF. The CDR3 DNA sequence: TGTGCCAGCAGTTTCACTCAGGGGGCCTACGCTGAAGCTTTCTTT.

The rearrangement joins TRBV28 to TRBJ2-1; D is undetermined. V was cut by 3 bases and J by 8 bases, with 11 bases left in between. CDR1 and CDR2 from the germline V gene are MDHEN and SYDVKM. The CDR3 is 13 amino acids. Here the CDR3 reads CASSLRFRDEQFF. CDR3 sequence (DNA): TGTGCCAGCAGTTTGCGGTTTCGCGATGAGCAGTTCTTC. Using reference TRBV28 and TRBJ2-1 for the parts outside the CDR3, the full variable domain is DVKVTQSSRYLVKRTGEKVFLECVQDMDHENMFWYRQDPGLGLRLIYFSYDVKMKEKGDIPEGYSVSREKKERFSLILESASTNQTSMYLCASSLRFRDEQFFGPGTRLTVL.

This clone was seen more than once but under ten times. CDR3 sequence (DNA): TGTGCCAGCAGCAACACCGGGACAGGATATTCACCCCTCCACTTT. The encoded protein is CASSNTGTGYSPLHF. V gene TRBV28 combines with J gene TRBJ1-6, with TRBD1 matching over 8 bases. V dropped 6 bases and J dropped 8; count of bases not matched to a gene: 9. Per the germline V gene, CDR1 is MDHEN and CDR2 is SYDVKM. The CDR3 runs 15 residues.

The chain is built from TRBV5-1 and TRBJ2-2; 8 nucleotides line up with TRBD1. The V gene's germline CDR1 is SGHRS and CDR2 YFSETQ. This CDR3 has 15 residues. V was pared by 2 bases and J by 3 bases, with 3 bases of the junction left unmatched. The CDR3 DNA reads TGCGCCAGCAGCTTTATGACAGGGGACACCGGGGAGCTGTTTTTT. Its protein is CASSFMTGDTGELFF.